Presented here are 16 T cell receptor beta chains from one specimen sequenced in a study of shared clonotypes between healthy human individuals (dated by TCRdb to 2018 to 2021). Library generation was performed with the immunoSEQ multiplex PCR assay. What TCRdb holds here is the immuneACCESS table cut down to in-frame rearrangements. Part of the clones is not present; checked against another copy, under half of the missing clones reflect an unresolved V gene, and the others are unexplained. The sample has approximately 1.1 million clones on record, more than 75% of them singletons. 0.52% of the sample rests with the top ten. The sequenced sample consisted of memory CD4+ T cells from PBMCs. Per the publication, the cell subset or site label means: CD45RA-negative fraction. All receptors derive from a man between 18 and 29 years old in good health. Some clones in this sample may be carry-over from other donors' samples.

The chain is built from TRBV14 and TRBJ2-7; the D gene is possibly TRBD1 (6 bases). V was trimmed by 0 bases and J by 9 bases, leaving 18 bases between them. The CDR3 runs 15 residues. Germline V lookup: CDR1 SGHDN, CDR2 FVKESK. CDR3 bases: TGTGCCAGCAGCCAAGAGCCGGGACACATGATGGGGCAGTACTTC. It yields the protein CASSQEPGHMMGQYF.

The chain links TRBV6-1 to TRBJ1-2; 10 bases line up with TRBD1. J was trimmed by 8 bases and V by 2 bases; bases with no gene match: 14. The germline V gene has CDR1 MNHNS and CDR2 SASEGT. The CDR3 spans 17 residues. The CDR3 sequence: CASSERGQGTSRRGYTF. The DNA for the CDR3 is TGTGCCAGCAGTGAAAGGGGACAGGGGACATCCCGCCGAGGCTACACCTTC.

V usage is TRBV5-1 and J usage is TRBJ2-2; D is uncertain. CDR3 length equals 15 residues. The V end lost 3 bases, the J end lost 3 bases, and 12 bases lay between the germline ends. Per germline, CDR1 SGHRS and CDR2 YFSETQ. The CDR3 DNA reads as TGCGCCAGCAGCTCCCTTGAGACTTACACCGGGGAGCTGTTTTTT. Its translation is CASSSLETYTGELFF.

The rearrangement joins TRBV28 to TRBJ1-1; possible D gene TRBD1, 5 bases. From germline, CDR1 is MDHEN and CDR2 SYDVKM. The CDR3 spans 13 residues. Between the trimmed V and J ends, which lost 7 bases and 13 bases, there was a span of 22 bases. CDR3 bases: TGTGCCAGCAACCCCCCGGGTTCGTCCGGGGGTTTCTTT. Translation gives CASNPPGSSGGFF.

The sample holds one count of this clone. The V call is TRBV5-1, the J call TRBJ1-2, with 8 bases fitting TRBD1. The germline CDR1 and CDR2 sequences are SGHRS and YFSETQ. This CDR3 region has 17 residues. Trimming took 1 base from V and 3 from J; bases not matched to a gene: 11. CDR3 region: CASSLFPPGQGHYGYTF. The CDR3, as DNA: TGCGCCAGCAGCTTGTTCCCCCCTGGACAGGGCCACTATGGCTACACCTTC.

CDR3 sequence (DNA): TGCAGCGTCACTCCGGACAGGGGAGTTACTGAAGCTTTCTTT. Its protein is CSVTPDRGVTEAFF. This chain joins TRBV29-1 and TRBJ1-1; 9 bases map to TRBD1. This CDR3 contains 14 residues. CDR1 and CDR2 from the germline V gene are SQVTM and ANQGSEA. V trimming: 6 bases; J trimming: 5 bases; junction bases outside the gene matches: 10.

This clone came up a few times. The gene calls are TRBV5-1 and TRBJ2-2, with TRBD2 as a possible D gene (6 bases). V lost 4 bases to trimming and J lost 7 bases, with 11 bases between them. The CDR3 has 13 residues. Germline V gene data show CDR1 as SGHRS and CDR2 as YFSETQ. In DNA form, the CDR3 reads TGCGCCAGCAGCCAGACTAGTGGCGGGGAGCTGTTTTTT. It codes for CASSQTSGGELFF.

The chain combines TRBV16 with TRBJ1-5, with a weak D call TRBD1 (5 bases). The CDR3 sequence is 15 residues long. Trimming pared 4 bases from V and 13 bases from J, leaving 23 bases between. Looked up from germline, CDR1 is KGHSY and CDR2 is FQNENV. In DNA, the CDR3 is TGTGCCAGCAGCCGATGGGGGGATTACAGAAATGGTCAGCATTTT. Its protein is CASSRWGDYRNGQHF.

V usage is TRBV6-5 and J usage is TRBJ1-4, with D perhaps TRBD1 (6 bases). The germline V and J ends were trimmed by 7 bases and 5 bases, with 17 bases remaining between them. This CDR3 has 15 amino acids. The germline V gene encodes CDR1 MNHEY and CDR2 SVGAGI. DNA of the CDR3: TGTGCCAGCAAACCGTGGGGGGCGCAGAATGAAAAACTGTTTTTT. Translated: CASKPWGAQNEKLFF.

As to this clone: This clone may be a read error of a much larger clone one base away. The rearrangement uses TRBV11-2 and TRBJ2-5, with TRBD2 as a possible D gene (6 bases). Trimming pared 10 bases from V and 0 bases from J, leaving 12 bases between. CDR1 is SGHAT and CDR2 is FQNNGV in the germline V gene. This CDR3 has 13 residues. The CDR3 spells CANRWGDQETQYF. CDR3 bases: TGTGCCAACAGATGGGGGGACCAAGAGACCCAGTACTTC.

The chain links TRBV15 to TRBJ2-7; 9 positions match TRBD2. This CDR3 has 16 residues. Germline lookup yields CDR1 LNHNV and CDR2 YYDKDF (reference sequence). The junction had 8 bases not matched to a gene; V was cut back by 3 bases and J by 2 bases. In DNA form, the CDR3 reads TGTGCCACCAGCAGGGGGCCGGGACTAGCCGCCTACGAGCAGTACTTC. It translates to CATSRGPGLAAYEQYF.

The chain is built from TRBV19 and TRBJ2-7, with D perhaps matching TRBD1 (6 bases). The germline CDR1 and CDR2 sequences are LNHDA and SQIVND (reference sequence). Trimming removed 6 bases from V and 2 bases from J, with 11 bases in between. The CDR3 is made up of 13 amino acids. CDR3 in amino acids: CASRGDTTYEQYF. For the CDR3, the DNA is TGTGCCAGTAGGGGGGACACTACCTACGAGCAGTACTTC.

Here the CDR3 DNA reads TGTGCCAGCACCCTCACGGGGGCAGATACGCAGTATTTT. It translates to CASTLTGADTQYF. The V call is TRBV6-1, the J call TRBJ2-3, with D maybe TRBD2 (6 bases). Germline assignment: CDR1 MNHNS and CDR2 SASEGT. The CDR3 is 13 amino acids. The V end was cut by 7 bases, the J end by 4 bases, with 12 bases between.

This clone is a singleton in its sample. The chain has TRBV5-1 and TRBJ2-1; 7 bases are shared with TRBD1. The CDR3 runs 15 residues. Germline V gives CDR1 SGHRS, CDR2 YFSETQ. After removal of 4 bases from V and 7 bases from J, the junction contained 11 bases not matched to a gene. CDR3 in amino acids: CASSRGPERVNEQFF. In DNA form, the CDR3 reads TGCGCCAGCAGCAGGGGGCCCGAGAGAGTAAATGAGCAGTTCTTC.

The chain is built from TRBV30 and TRBJ2-5, with D unresolved. V lost 4 bases, J lost 5 bases, and 11 bases lay in between. CDR1 GTSNPN and CDR2 SVGIG come from the germline V gene (reference sequence). The CDR3 runs to 12 residues. Here the CDR3 DNA reads TGTGCCTGGACCAGGACCTCGGAGACCCAGTACTTC. It translates to CAWTRTSETQYF.

The V gene is TRBV4-1, the J gene TRBJ1-3; TRBD1 is a possible D gene (6 bases). Germline V gene lookup returns CDR1 MGHRA and CDR2 YSYEKL. This CDR3 region has 18 residues. V was clipped by 0 bases and J by 11 bases, with 26 bases between them. CDR3 protein: CASSQDPRQANLKGAIYF. The CDR3 region has the DNA TGCGCCAGCAGCCAAGATCCCAGACAGGCCAACTTAAAGGGCGCCATATATTTT.